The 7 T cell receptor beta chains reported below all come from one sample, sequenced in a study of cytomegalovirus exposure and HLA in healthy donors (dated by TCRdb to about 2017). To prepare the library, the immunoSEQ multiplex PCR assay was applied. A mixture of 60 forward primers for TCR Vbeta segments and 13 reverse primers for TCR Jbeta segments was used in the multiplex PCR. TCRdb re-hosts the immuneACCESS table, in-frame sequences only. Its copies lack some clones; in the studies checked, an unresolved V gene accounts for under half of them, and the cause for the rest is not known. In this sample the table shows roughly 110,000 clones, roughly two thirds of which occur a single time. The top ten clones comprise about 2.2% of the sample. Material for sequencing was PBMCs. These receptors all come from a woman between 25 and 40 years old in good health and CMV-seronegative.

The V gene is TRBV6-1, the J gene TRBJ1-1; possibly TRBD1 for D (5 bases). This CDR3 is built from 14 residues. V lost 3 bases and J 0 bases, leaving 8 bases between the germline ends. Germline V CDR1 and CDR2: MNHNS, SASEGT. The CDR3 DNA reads TGTGCCAGCAGTGACTCGACAGTGAACACTGAAGCTTTCTTT. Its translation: CASSDSTVNTEAFF.

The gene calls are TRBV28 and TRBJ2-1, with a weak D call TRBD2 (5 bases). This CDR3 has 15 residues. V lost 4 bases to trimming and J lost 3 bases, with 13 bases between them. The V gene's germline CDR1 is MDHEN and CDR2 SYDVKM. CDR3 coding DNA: TGTGCCAGCAGTTCGACTACTTCTCTCTACAATGAGCAGTTCTTC. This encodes CASSSTTSLYNEQFF.

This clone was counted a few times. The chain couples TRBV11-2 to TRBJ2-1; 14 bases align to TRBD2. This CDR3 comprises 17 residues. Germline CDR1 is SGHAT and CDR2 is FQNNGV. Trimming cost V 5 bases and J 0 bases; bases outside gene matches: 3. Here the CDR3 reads CASSEGTSGSSYNEQFF. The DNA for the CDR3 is TGTGCCAGCAGCGAGGGGACTAGCGGGAGCTCCTACAATGAGCAGTTCTTC. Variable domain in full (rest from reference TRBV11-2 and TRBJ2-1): EAGVAQSPRYKIIEKRQSVAFWCNPISGHATLYWYQQILGQGPKLLIQFQNNGVVDDSQLPKDRFSAERLKGVDSTLKIQPAKLEDSAVYLCASSEGTSGSSYNEQFFGPGTRLTVL.

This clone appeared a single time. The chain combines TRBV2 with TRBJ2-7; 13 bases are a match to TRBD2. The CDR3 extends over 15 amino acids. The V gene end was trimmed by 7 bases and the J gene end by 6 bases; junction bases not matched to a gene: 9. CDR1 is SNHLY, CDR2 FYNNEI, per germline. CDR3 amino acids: CASNAVRLAGGEQYF. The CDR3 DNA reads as TGTGCCAGCAATGCGGTCCGACTAGCGGGAGGCGAGCAGTACTTC.

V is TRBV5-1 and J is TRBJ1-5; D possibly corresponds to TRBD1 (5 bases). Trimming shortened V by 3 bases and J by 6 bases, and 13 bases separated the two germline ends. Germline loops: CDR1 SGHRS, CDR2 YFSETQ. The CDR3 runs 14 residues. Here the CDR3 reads CASSSEGVGQPQHF. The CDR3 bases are TGCGCCAGCAGCTCTGAAGGGGTGGGTCAGCCCCAGCATTTT.

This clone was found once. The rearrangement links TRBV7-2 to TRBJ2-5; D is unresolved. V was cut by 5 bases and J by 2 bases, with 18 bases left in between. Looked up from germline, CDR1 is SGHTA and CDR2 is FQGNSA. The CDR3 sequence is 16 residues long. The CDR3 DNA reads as TGTGCCAGCAGCCCTCTTCACGGAACAGCACAAGAGACCCAGTACTTC. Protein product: CASSPLHGTAQETQYF.

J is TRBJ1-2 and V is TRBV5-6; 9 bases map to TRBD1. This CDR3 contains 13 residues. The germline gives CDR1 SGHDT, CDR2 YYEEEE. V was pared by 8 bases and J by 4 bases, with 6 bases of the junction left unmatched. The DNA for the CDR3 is TGTGCCAGGGAAGGACAGGGGCGCTATGGCTACACCTTC. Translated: CAREGQGRYGYTF. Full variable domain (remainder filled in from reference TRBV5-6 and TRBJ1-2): DAGVTQSPTHLIKTRGQQVTLRCSPKSGHDTVSWYQQALGQGPQFIFQYYEEEERQRGNFPDRFSGHQFPNYSSELNVNALLLGDSALYLCAREGQGRYGYTFGSGTRLTVV.